Reported below is one TCR beta chain. Antigen specificity is unknown. This sample was included in a study of blood T cells in healthy people across ages. Study-wide results and limits: Strong correlation existed between TCR beta diversity and naive T cell percentage. Both naive CD4+ cell counts and diversity were greater in long-lived donors than in aged donors. Naive and antigen-experienced cells were not separated, limiting conclusive comparison.

For the second PCR, which ran for 7 to 11 cycles, a sample-barcoded 5' primer and a J-beta primer mix were used. TCRdb re-called the 5' RACE reads through MiXCR, storing one row per CDR3 protein. The data show 980,000 or so distinct CDR3 sequences, roughly 50% seen once. This CDR3 spans 17 amino acids. Trimming took off 5 bases at V and 1 base at J, with 21 bases between the two ends. The TCR was taken from a man aged 25-45 years in good health. Specimen: blood. This chain connects TRBV12-3 or TRBV12-4 to TRBJ2-7; D may be TRBD1 (6 bases). CDR3 protein: CASSPEPPGHGSYEQYF. The CDR3 nucleotides are TGTGCCAGCAGTCCCGAACCGCCGGGACACGGATCCTACGAGCAGTACTTC.